Included here is one T cell receptor (beta chain) sequence, with context. It has no known antigen specificity. Base qualities are not at hand, and no much larger clone is one base apart. The immunoSEQ Assay, a bias-controlled multiplex PCR, was used to amplify TCRbeta CDR3 regions from genomic DNA. In the paper's pipeline: The number of nucleated cells in each sample was estimated by amplification of reference gene primers within the assay. Sequence reads were collapsed and filtered to measure the absolute abundance of every unique TCRbeta CDR3 rearrangement. For each sample, productive Simpson clonality was calculated by taking the square root of Simpson's diversity index across productive rearrangements. TCRdb limited this immuneACCESS table to in-frame rearrangements with V and J called. A share of clones is missing; checked studies link under half to unresolved V genes, and the rest is unexplained. Clonal size and the V and J genes are those of that table, whereas D and trimming came from the DNA. Across this sample there are around 180,000 clones, with approximately 85% seen only once. The biggest ten clones account for 3% to 3.5% of the sample.

Collaborating institutions collected whole blood in K2EDTA tubes following their own protocols. For TCRbeta analysis, collaborator samples were shipped as frozen whole blood, as isolated PBMCs, or as DNA extracted from either sample type. The germline V gene gives CDR1 as MDHEN and CDR2 as SYDVKM. The junction shows trimming of 2 bases on V and 1 base on J, plus 5 bases between the germline ends. Its CDR3 holds 13 amino acids, cysteine through phenylalanine. Only CDR3 DNA is held: 39 bases, read in frame from base 1. This sample was taken from a study of blood T cell repertoires in COVID-19 (TCRdb year 2020). Regarding the complete study: The collaborator samples originated in the United States, Italy and Spain and spanned the acute and convalescent phases of COVID-19. The prospective study material was composed of cDNA or gDNA derived from T cells, B-cell-depleted T cells, or PBMCs. Subjects who had been exposed to COVID-19, were actively infected with it, or had recovered from it provided the deeply sampled blood TCRbeta repertoires that made up the dataset. The repertoires were released in a freely available public database meant as a resource for research on the immune response to SARS-CoV-2. Samples were obtained from the ongoing ImmuneRACE study (first 160 participants) and from 1,000 to 1,500 subjects provided by 6 global collaborators. Sample metadata almost always included a de-identified subject ID, COVID-19 status, age in years and sex. Where available, HLA class I and class II types were taken from metadata supplied by the sample provider and were not determined by assay-based typing.

What the research found in general, with its limitations: The amount of clinical and demographic metadata varied by source and participant and was provided uncurated.

The chain employs TRBV28 and TRBJ1-1, with the D gene not clear enough to name. Material: peripheral blood. The clonotype comes from a man in his 60s with acute or convalescent COVID-19. The CDR3 in this case is CASSLRGNTEAFF. The DNA sequence follows: TGTGCCAGCAGTTTACGGGGGAACACTGAAGCTTTCTTT.